Presented here are 8 T cell receptor beta chains from one specimen sequenced in a study of T cell responses to AZD1222 COVID-19 vaccine. Here immunoSEQ multiplex PCR was the method, and the copy in TCRdb shows in-frame clones only, minus some. Among 84,000 or so clones listed, about 90% were seen once. The sample was peripheral blood, taken on day 0 of MenACWY control vaccination. The source is an adult in good health.

This clone was seen just once. J is TRBJ1-1 and V is TRBV19, with D tentatively TRBD1 (5 bases). Germline V gene sequence: CDR1 LNHDA, CDR2 SQIVND (reference sequence). The CDR3 sequence is 16 residues long. Trimming stripped 3 bases from V and 1 base from J, with 15 bases between. CDR3 residues: CASSMLGVGRNTEAFF. CDR3 coding DNA: TGTGCCAGTAGTATGTTGGGGGTAGGAAGGAACACTGAAGCTTTCTTT.

This clone occurred once. This sequence joins TRBV24-1 and TRBJ2-4; TRBD1 matches 11 bases. The CDR3 extends over 14 amino acids. Looked up from germline, CDR1 is KGHDR and CDR2 is SFDVKD. The trim removed 8 bases at V and 6 bases at J, leaving 5 bases unmatched. In DNA, the CDR3 is TGTGCCACCATAGGACAGGGGGCGTCAAACATTCAGTACTTC. Translated: CATIGQGASNIQYF.

V gene TRBV6-6 combines with J gene TRBJ1-5; D ambiguous. V lost 0 bases and J 5 bases, leaving 5 bases between the germline ends. In germline, CDR1 is MNHNY, CDR2 SVGAGI (reference sequence). The CDR3 is 13 amino acids. The CDR3 DNA reads TGTGCCAGCAGTTACTCAGGCGATCAGCCCCAGCATTTT. Translated, it gives CASSYSGDQPQHF.

The CDR3: CASSLVAGGTGELFF. DNA of the CDR3: TGTGCCAGCAGCCTCGTAGCGGGGGGGACCGGGGAGCTGTTTTTT. The chain uses TRBV3-1 (or the pseudogene TRBV3-2) and TRBJ2-2; 11 nucleotides align to TRBD2. The junction had 3 bases not matched to a gene; V was cut back by 4 bases and J by 5 bases. Germline V gene data show CDR1 as LGHDT and CDR2 as YNNKEL (reference sequence). The CDR3 totals 15 residues.

The chain recombines TRBV6-5 with TRBJ2-1, with 7 bases matching TRBD2. V dropped 6 bases and J dropped 6; count of bases not matched to a gene: 8. Germline V gene data show CDR1 as MNHEY and CDR2 as SVGAGI. This CDR3 spans 14 amino acids. The CDR3 loop reads CASRQTSMGNEQFF. CDR3 DNA sequence: TGTGCCAGCAGGCAGACTAGCATGGGCAATGAGCAGTTCTTC.

The rearrangement links TRBV18 to TRBJ2-1, with 9 bases aligning to TRBD1. Losses at the gene ends were 3 bases for V and 3 bases for J; bases not matched to a gene: 6. From germline, CDR1 is KGHSH and CDR2 LQKENI. The CDR3 is 16 amino acids. The CDR3 region is CASSPLSGQGYNEQFF. The CDR3 coding sequence is TGTGCCAGCTCACCGCTATCGGGACAGGGCTACAATGAGCAGTTCTTC.

The gene calls are TRBV19 and TRBJ1-1; the D gene is possibly TRBD1 (5 bases). Trimming pared 1 base from V and 4 bases from J, leaving 10 bases between. Germline V gene data show CDR1 as LNHDA and CDR2 as SQIVND (reference sequence). The CDR3 has 14 residues. DNA for the CDR3: TGTGCCAGTAGTATAGTGCAGGGTGGCACTGAAGCTTTCTTT. This sequence encodes CASSIVQGGTEAFF.

As for this clone: This sample also contains other DNA sequences that code for the same CDR3. The gene calls are TRBV10-3 and TRBJ1-5; the match to TRBD1 covers 11 bases. The CDR3 runs to 14 residues. CDR1 ENHRY and CDR2 SYGVKD come from the germline V gene. Losses at the gene ends were 6 bases for V and 7 bases for J; bases not matched to a gene: 5. CDR3 bases: TGTGCCATCAGCCCGGGACAGGGGGACCAGCCCCAGCATTTT. Encoded protein: CAISPGQGDQPQHF.